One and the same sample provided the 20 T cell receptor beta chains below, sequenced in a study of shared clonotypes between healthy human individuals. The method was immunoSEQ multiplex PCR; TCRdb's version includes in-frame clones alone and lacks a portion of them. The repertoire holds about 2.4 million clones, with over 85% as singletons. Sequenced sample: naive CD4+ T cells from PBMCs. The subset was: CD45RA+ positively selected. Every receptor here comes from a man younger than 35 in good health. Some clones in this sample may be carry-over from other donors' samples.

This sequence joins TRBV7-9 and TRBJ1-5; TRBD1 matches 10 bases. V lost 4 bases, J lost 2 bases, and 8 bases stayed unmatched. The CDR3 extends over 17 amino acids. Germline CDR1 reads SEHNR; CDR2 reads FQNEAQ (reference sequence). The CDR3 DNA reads TGTGCCAGCAGCTCGGGACAGGGGCGGGGGGGCAATCAGCCCCAGCATTTT. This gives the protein CASSSGQGRGGNQPQHF.

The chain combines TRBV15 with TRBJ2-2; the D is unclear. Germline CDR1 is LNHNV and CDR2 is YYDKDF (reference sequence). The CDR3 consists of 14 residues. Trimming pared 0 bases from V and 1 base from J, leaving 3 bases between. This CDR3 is CATSRDGNTGELFF. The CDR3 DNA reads TGTGCCACCAGCAGAGACGGGAACACCGGGGAGCTGTTTTTT.

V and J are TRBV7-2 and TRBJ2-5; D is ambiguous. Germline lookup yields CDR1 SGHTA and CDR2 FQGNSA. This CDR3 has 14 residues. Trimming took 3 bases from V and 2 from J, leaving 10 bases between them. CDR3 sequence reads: CASSLWQIQETQYF. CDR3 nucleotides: TGTGCCAGCAGCTTGTGGCAGATACAAGAGACCCAGTACTTC.

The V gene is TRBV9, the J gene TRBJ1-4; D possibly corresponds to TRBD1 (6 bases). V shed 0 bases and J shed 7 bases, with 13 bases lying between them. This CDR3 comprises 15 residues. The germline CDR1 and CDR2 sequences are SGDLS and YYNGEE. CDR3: CASSVVGGAGEKLFF. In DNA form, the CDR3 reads TGTGCCAGCAGCGTAGTCGGGGGCGCGGGTGAAAAACTGTTTTTT.

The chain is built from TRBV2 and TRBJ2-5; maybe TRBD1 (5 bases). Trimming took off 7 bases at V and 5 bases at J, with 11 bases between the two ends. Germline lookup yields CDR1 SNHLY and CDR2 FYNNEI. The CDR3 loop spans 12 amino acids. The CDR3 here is CASMAGSETQYF. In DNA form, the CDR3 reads TGTGCCAGCATGGCAGGGTCCGAGACCCAGTACTTC.

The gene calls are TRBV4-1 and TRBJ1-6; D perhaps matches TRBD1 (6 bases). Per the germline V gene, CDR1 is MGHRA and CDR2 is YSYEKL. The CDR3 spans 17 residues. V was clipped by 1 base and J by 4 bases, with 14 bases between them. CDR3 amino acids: CASSQAGRGRYNSPLHF. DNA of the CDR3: TGCGCCAGCAGCCAAGCGGGCCGGGGGCGGTATAATTCACCCCTCCACTTT.

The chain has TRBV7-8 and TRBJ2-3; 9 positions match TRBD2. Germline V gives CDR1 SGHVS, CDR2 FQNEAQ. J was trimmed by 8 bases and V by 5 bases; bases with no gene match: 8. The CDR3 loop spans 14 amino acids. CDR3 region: CASSGRTSAPTQYF. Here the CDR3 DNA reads TGTGCCAGCAGCGGCCGGACTAGCGCCCCTACGCAGTATTTT.

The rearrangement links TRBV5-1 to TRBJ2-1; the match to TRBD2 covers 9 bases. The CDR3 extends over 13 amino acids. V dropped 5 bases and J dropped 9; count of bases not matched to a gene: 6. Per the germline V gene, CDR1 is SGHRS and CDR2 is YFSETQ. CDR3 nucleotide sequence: TGCGCCAGCAGTAGCGGGAGAATGGGTGAGCAGTTCTTC. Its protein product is CASSSGRMGEQFF.

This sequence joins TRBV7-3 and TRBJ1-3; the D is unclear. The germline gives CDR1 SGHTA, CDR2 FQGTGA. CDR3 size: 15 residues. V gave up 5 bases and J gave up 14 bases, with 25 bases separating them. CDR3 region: CASSKYGNSLETLYF. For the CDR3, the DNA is TGTGCCAGCAGCAAATACGGGAATTCTCTGGAAACACTATATTTT.

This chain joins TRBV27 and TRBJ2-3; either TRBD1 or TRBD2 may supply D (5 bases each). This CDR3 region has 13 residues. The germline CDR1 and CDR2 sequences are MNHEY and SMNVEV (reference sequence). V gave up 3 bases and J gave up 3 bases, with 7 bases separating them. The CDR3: CASSLGVTDTQYF. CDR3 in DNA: TGTGCCAGCAGTTTGGGGGTAACAGATACGCAGTATTTT.

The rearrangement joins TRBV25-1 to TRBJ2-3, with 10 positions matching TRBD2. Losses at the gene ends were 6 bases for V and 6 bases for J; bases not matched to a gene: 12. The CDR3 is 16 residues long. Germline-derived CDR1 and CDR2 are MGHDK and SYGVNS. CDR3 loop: CASSARGAGGGDTQYF. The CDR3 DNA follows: TGTGCCAGCAGCGCCCGGGGAGCGGGAGGGGGGGATACGCAGTATTTT.

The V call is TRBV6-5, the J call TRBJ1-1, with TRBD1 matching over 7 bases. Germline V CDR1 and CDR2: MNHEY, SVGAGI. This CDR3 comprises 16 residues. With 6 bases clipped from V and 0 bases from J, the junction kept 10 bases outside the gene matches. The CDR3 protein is CASSYGTAQMNTEAFF. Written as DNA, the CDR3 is TGTGCCAGCAGCTACGGGACAGCCCAAATGAACACTGAAGCTTTCTTT.

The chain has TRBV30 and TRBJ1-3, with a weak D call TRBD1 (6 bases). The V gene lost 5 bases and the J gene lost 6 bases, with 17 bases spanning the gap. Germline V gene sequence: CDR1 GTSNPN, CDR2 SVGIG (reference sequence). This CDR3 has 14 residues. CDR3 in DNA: TGTGCCTGGGGGGCCGGGACAAGGACAAACACCATATATTTT. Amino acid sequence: CAWGAGTRTNTIYF.

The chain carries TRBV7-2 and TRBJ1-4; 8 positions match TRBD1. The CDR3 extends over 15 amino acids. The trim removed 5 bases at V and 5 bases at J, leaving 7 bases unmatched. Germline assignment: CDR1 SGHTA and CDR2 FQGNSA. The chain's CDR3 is CASSNQGAWNEKLFF. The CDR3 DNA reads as TGTGCCAGCAGCAATCAGGGGGCGTGGAATGAAAAACTGTTTTTT.

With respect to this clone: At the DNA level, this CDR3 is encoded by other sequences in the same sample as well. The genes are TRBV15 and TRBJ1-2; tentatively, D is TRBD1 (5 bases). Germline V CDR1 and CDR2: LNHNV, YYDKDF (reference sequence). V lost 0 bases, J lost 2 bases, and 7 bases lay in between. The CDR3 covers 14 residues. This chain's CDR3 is CATSRDRGNYGYTF. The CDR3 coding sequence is TGTGCCACCAGCAGAGACCGGGGGAACTATGGCTACACCTTC.

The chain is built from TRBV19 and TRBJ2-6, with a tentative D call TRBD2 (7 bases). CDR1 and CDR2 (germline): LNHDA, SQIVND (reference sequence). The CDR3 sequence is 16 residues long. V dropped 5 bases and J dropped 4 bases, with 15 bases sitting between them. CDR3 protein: CASSFGGRTGANVLTF. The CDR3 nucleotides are TGTGCCAGTAGTTTCGGGGGGCGGACGGGGGCCAACGTCCTGACTTTC.

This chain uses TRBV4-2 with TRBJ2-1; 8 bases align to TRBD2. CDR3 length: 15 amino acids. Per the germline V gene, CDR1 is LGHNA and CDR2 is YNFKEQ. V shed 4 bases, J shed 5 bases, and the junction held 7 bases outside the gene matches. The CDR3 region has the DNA TGTGCCAGCAGCCTCGGGATAGCGGGAAACAATGAGCAGTTCTTC. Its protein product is CASSLGIAGNNEQFF.

CDR3 DNA sequence: TGCGCCAGCAGCCAAGAAAAGCGGAGATACTACGAGCAGTACTTC. Its protein is CASSQEKRRYYEQYF. The chain links TRBV4-3 to TRBJ2-7; possible D gene TRBD2, 5 bases. V dropped 0 bases and J dropped 3 bases, with 12 bases sitting between them. Germline CDR1 is LGHNA and CDR2 is YSLEER. The CDR3 runs 15 residues.

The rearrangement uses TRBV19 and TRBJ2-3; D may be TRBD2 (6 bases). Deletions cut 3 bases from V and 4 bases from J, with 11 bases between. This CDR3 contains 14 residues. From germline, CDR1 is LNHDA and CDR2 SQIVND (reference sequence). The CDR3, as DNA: TGTGCCAGTAGTATGGCGCGGGGTCCAGATACGCAGTATTTT. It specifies CASSMARGPDTQYF.

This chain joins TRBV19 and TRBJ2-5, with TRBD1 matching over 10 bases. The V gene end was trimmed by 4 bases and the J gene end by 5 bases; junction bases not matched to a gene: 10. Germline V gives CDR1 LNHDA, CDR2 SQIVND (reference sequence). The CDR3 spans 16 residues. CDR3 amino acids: CASSRDGTGVGETQYF. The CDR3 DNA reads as TGTGCCAGTAGTAGAGACGGGACAGGGGTAGGGGAGACCCAGTACTTC.